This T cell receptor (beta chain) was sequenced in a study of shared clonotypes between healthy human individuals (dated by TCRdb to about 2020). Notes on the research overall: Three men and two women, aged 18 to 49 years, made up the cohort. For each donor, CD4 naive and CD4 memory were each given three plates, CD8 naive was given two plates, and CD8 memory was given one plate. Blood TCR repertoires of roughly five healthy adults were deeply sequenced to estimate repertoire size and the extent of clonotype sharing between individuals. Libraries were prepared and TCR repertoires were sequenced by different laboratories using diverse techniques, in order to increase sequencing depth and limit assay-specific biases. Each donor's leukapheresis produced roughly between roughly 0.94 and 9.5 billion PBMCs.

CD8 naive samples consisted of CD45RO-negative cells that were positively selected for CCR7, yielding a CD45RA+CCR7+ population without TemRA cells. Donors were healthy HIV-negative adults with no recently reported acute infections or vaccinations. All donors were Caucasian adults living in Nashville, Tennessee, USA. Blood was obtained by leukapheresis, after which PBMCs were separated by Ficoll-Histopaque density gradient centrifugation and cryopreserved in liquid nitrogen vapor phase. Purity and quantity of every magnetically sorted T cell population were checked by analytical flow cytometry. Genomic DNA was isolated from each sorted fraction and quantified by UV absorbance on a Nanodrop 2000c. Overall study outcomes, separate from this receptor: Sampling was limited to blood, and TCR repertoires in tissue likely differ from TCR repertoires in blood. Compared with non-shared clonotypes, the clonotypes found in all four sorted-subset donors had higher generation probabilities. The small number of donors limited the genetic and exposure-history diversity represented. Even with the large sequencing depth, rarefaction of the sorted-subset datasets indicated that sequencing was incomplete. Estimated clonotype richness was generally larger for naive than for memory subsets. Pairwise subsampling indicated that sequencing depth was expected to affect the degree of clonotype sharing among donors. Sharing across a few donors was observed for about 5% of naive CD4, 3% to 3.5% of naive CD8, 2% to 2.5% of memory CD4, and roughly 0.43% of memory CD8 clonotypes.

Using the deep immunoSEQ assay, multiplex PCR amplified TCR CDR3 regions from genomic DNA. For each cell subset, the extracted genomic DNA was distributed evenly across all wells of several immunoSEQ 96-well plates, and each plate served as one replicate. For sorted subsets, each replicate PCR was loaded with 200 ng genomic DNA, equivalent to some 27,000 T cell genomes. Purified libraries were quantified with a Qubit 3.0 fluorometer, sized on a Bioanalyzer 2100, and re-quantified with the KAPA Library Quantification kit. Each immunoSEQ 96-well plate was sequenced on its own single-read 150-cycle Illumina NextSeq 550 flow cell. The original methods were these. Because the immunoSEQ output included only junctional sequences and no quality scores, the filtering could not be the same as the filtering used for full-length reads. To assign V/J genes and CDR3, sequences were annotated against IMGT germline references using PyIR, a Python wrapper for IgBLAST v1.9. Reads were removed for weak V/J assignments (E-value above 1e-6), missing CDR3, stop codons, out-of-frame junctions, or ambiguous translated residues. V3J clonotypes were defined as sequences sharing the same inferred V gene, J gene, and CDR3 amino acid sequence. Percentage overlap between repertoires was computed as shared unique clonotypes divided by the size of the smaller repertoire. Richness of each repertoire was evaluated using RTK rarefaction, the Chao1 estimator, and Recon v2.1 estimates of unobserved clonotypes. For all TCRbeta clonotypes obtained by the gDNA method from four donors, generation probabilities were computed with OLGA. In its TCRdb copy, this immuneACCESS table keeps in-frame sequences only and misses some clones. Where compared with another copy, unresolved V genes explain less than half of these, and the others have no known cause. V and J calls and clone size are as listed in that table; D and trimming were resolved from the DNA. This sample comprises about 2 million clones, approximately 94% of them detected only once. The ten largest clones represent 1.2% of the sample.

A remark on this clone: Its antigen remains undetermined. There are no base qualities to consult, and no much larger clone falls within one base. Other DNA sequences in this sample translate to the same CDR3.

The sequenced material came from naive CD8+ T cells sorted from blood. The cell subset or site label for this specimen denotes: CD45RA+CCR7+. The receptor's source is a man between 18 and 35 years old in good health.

The bases are TGTGCCAGCAGTTTAGACAGAGGATCGTCCTACGAGCAGTACTTC. Its coded protein is CASSLDRGSSYEQYF. The sequence links TRBV27 to TRBJ2-7, with TRBD1 perhaps the D gene, on 5 matching bases. CDR1 and CDR2 (MNHEY, SMNVEV) derive from the germline V gene (reference sequence). The CDR3, cysteine through phenylalanine, is 15 amino acids long. Only the CDR3 DNA stays, 45 bases, in frame from base 1. The V and J ends are trimmed by 2 bases and 1 base, leaving 12 bases between them.